The T cell receptor (beta chain) described here comes from a study of T cell responses to AZD1222 COVID-19 vaccine. As regards this clone: Its specificity is not known.

Profiled with immunoSEQ multiplex PCR; TCRdb holds only in-frame clones, not every one. Of some 160,000 clones in the sample, around 90% were seen once. Study-level results: Only after the peak T cell response were repertoires sampled.

The CDR3 is 16 amino acids. From germline, CDR1 is SGHKS and CDR2 YYEKEE (reference sequence). J lost 4 bases, V lost 4 bases, and 11 bases had no gene match. The V gene is TRBV5-5, the J gene TRBJ2-1, with TRBD2 identical over 7 bases. The sequences come from peripheral blood, collected on day 0 of AZD1222 vaccination. This TCR derives from an adult in good health. The CDR3 sequence is CASSPAGGGGYNEQFF. The CDR3 coding sequence is TGTGCCAGCAGCCCCGCCGGCGGGGGAGGTTACAATGAGCAGTTCTTC.